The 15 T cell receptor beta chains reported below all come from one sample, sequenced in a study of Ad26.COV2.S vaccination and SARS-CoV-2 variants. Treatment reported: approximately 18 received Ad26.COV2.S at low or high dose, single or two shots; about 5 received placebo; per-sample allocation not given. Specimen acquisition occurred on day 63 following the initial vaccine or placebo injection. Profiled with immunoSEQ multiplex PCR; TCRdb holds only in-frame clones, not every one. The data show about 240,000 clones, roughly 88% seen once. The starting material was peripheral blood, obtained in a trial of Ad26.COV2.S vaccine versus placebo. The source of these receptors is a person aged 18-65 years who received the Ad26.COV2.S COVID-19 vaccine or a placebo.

In DNA form, the CDR3 reads TGTGCCAGTAGTATTGACGGGACCGGGGCCAACGTCCTGACTTTC. This gives the protein CASSIDGTGANVLTF. The chain has TRBV19 and TRBJ2-6, with D perhaps matching TRBD1 or TRBD2 (5 bases each). The CDR3 is 15 residues long. The germline gives CDR1 LNHDA, CDR2 SQIVND (reference sequence). V was pared by 3 bases and J by 4 bases, with 10 bases between.

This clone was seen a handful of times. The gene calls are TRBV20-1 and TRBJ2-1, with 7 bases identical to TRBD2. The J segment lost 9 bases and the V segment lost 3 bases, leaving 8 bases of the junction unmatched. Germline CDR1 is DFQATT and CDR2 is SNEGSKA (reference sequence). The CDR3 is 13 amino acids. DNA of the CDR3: TGCAGTGCTAGTGCCAGCGGGGCCGGTGAGCAGTTCTTC. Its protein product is CSASASGAGEQFF.

CDR3 DNA sequence: TGTGCCAGCAGCCAACTGTCCCTGGCCTTGGAGGGCTACACCTTC. It translates to CASSQLSLALEGYTF. The chain couples TRBV7-2 to TRBJ1-2; D is unclear. V lost 5 bases and J 8 bases, leaving 21 bases between the germline ends. This CDR3 spans 15 amino acids. CDR1 SGHTA and CDR2 FQGNSA come from the germline V gene.

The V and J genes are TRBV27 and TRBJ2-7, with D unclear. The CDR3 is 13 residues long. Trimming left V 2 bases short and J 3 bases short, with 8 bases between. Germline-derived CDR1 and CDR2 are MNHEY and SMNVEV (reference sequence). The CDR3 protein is CASSLNARYEQYF. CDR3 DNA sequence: TGTGCCAGCAGTTTAAACGCGCGCTACGAGCAGTACTTC.

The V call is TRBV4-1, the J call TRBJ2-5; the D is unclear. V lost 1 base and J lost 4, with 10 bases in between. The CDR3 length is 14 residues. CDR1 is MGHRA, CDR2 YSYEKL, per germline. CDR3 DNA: TGCGCCAGCAGCCAAGTAGCCGGGTCAGAGACCCAGTACTTC. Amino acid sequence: CASSQVAGSETQYF.

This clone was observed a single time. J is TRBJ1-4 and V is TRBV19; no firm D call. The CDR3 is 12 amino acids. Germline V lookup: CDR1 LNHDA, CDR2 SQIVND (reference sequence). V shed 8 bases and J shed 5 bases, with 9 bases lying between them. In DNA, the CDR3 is TGTGCCAGTGAAGGGCGGAATGAAAAACTGTTTTTT. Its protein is CASEGRNEKLFF.

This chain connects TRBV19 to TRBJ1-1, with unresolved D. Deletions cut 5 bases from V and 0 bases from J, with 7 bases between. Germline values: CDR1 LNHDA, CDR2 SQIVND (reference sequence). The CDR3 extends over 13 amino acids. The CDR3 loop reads CASSAQLNTEAFF. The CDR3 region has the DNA TGTGCCAGTAGTGCTCAGCTGAACACTGAAGCTTTCTTT.

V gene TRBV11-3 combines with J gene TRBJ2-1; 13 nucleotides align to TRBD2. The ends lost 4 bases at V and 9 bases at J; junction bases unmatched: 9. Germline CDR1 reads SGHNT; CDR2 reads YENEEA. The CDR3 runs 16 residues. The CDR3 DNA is TGTGCCAGCAGCTCCAGGGGGACTAGCGGGATTGGTGAGCAGTTCTTC. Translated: CASSSRGTSGIGEQFF.

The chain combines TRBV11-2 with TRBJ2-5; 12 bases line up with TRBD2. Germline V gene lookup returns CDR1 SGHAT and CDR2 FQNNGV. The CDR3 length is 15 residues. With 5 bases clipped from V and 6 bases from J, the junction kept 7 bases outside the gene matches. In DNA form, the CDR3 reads TGTGCCAGCAGCCCCGGGACTAGCGGGTTTCAGACCCAGTACTTC. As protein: CASSPGTSGFQTQYF.

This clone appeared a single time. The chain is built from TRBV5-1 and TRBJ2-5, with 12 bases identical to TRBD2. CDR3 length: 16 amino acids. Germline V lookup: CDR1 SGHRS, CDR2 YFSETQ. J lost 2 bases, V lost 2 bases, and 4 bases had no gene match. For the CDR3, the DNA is TGCGCCAGCAGCTTAACTAGCGGGGGGCTACAAGAGACCCAGTACTTC. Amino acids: CASSLTSGGLQETQYF.

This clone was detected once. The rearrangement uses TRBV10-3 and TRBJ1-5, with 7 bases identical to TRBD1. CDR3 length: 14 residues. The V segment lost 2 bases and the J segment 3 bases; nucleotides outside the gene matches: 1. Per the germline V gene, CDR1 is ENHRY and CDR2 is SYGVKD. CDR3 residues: CAISEDRVNQPQHF. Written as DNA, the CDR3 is TGTGCCATCAGTGAGGACAGGGTCAATCAGCCCCAGCATTTT.

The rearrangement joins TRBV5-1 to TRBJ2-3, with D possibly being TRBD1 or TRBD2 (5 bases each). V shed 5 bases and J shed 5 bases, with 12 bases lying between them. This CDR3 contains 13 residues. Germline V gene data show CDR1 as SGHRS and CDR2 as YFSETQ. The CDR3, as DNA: TGCGCCAGCAGAGAGAATGGGGGAGATACGCAGTATTTT. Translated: CASRENGGDTQYF.

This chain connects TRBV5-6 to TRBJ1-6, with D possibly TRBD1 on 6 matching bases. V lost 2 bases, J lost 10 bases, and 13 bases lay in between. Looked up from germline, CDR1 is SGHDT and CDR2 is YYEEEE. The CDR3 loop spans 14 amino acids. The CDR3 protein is CASSLTGFNSPLHF. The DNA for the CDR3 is TGTGCCAGCAGCTTAACAGGGTTTAACTCACCCCTCCACTTT. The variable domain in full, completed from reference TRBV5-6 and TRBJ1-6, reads DAGVTQSPTHLIKTRGQQVTLRCSPKSGHDTVSWYQQALGQGPQFIFQYYEEEERQRGNFPDRFSGHQFPNYSSELNVNALLLGDSALYLCASSLTGFNSPLHFGNGTRLTVT.

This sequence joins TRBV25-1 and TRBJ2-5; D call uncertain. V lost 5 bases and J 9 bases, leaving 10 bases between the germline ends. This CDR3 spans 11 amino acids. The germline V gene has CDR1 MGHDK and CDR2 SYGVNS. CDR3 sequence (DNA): TGTGCCAGCAGTTTCCTGGGCGCCCAGTACTTC. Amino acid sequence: CASSFLGAQYF.

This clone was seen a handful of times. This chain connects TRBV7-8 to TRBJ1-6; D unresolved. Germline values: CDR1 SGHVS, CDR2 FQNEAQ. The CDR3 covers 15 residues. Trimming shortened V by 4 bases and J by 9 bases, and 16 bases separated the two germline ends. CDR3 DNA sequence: TGTGCCAGCAGCTCCAGACGGACGTCCGCTTCACCCCTCCACTTT. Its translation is CASSSRRTSASPLHF.